Listed here are 24 T cell receptor beta chains from one sample, sequenced in a study of blood T cell repertoires in COVID-19. The method was immunoSEQ multiplex PCR; TCRdb's version includes in-frame clones alone and lacks a portion of them. The table has about 120,000 clones, over 75% seen once. The sequenced material came from peripheral blood. The receptors here all came from a man aged 50 to 60 with acute or convalescent COVID-19.

The J gene is TRBJ2-1, the V gene TRBV27, with no clear D. This CDR3 has 11 amino acids. The germline V gene encodes CDR1 MNHEY and CDR2 SMNVEV (reference sequence). Trimming cost V 8 bases and J 2 bases, with 4 bases left between them. CDR3 protein: CASRAYNEQFF. Here the CDR3 DNA reads TGTGCCAGCCGGGCCTACAATGAGCAGTTCTTC.

The chain uses TRBV2 and TRBJ1-1, with TRBD1 as a possible D gene (5 bases). The CDR3 consists of 14 residues. Germline CDR1 and CDR2: SNHLY and FYNNEI. V dropped 5 bases and J dropped 2 bases, with 12 bases sitting between them. The CDR3 spells CASSSLDRNTEAFF. Here the CDR3 DNA reads TGTGCCAGCAGTTCTCTAGACAGAAACACTGAAGCTTTCTTT.

V and J are TRBV5-1 and TRBJ2-2; 14 nucleotides agree with TRBD2. Germline trimming cut 3 bases from V and 6 bases from J; bases unmatched to any gene: 4. CDR1 SGHRS and CDR2 YFSETQ come from the germline V gene. There are 16 residues in the CDR3. The CDR3 nucleotides are TGCGCCAGCAGCTGGGGACTAGCGGGAGTAGCCGGGGAGCTGTTTTTT. It encodes CASSWGLAGVAGELFF.

This clone occurred a few times. This chain joins TRBV30 and TRBJ1-6, with D perhaps matching TRBD1 (6 bases). The V end was cut by 1 base, the J end by 5 bases, with 15 bases between. This CDR3 contains 16 residues. Germline values: CDR1 GTSNPN, CDR2 SVGIG (reference sequence). The CDR3 nucleotides are TGTGCCTGGAGTGGACCCAACAGGGCCCATAATTCACCCCTCCACTTT. It is translated as CAWSGPNRAHNSPLHF.

This clone came up once. The chain is built from TRBV9 and TRBJ1-6; 8 bases map to TRBD1. Germline assignment: CDR1 SGDLS and CDR2 YYNGEE. This CDR3 region has 13 residues. The V gene end was trimmed by 3 bases and the J gene end by 14 bases; junction bases not matched to a gene: 7. This CDR3 reads CASSAGQGGALHF. The DNA for the CDR3 is TGTGCCAGCAGCGCCGGACAGGGAGGGGCCCTCCACTTT.

This clone was observed a single time. The gene calls are TRBV19 and TRBJ2-7, with 7 bases matching TRBD1. Germline CDR1 LNHDA, CDR2 SQIVND (reference sequence). The CDR3 contains 13 residues. Trimming removed 3 bases from V and 5 bases from J; junction bases left unmatched: 4. In DNA, the CDR3 is TGTGCCAGTAGTATTAACAGGGGCGACGAGCAGTACTTC. Encoded protein: CASSINRGDEQYF.

V gene TRBV5-1 combines with J gene TRBJ2-5; 8 nucleotides match TRBD1. CDR1 is SGHRS, CDR2 YFSETQ, per germline. The V and J ends lost 2 bases and 5 bases, in that order; junction bases with no gene match: 8. This CDR3 spans 15 amino acids. CDR3 nucleotides: TGCGCCAGCAGCTTCACCTCAGGGGGCCGTGAGACCCAGTACTTC. Protein product: CASSFTSGGRETQYF.

J is TRBJ2-5 and V is TRBV5-4; TRBD2 agrees at 7 bases. The V and J ends lost 4 bases and 5 bases, in that order; junction bases with no gene match: 8. The germline V gene encodes CDR1 SGHNT and CDR2 YYREEE (reference sequence). The CDR3 has 14 residues. CDR3 DNA sequence: TGTGCCAGCAGCGGGGGGGGTTCATGGGAGACCCAGTACTTC. It codes for CASSGGGSWETQYF.

The table lists this clone with many counts. This chain uses TRBV19 with TRBJ2-1; TRBD2 agrees at 9 bases. This CDR3 region has 15 residues. Germline values: CDR1 LNHDA, CDR2 SQIVND (reference sequence). The V gene end was trimmed by 1 base and the J gene end by 4 bases; junction bases not matched to a gene: 2. The CDR3 loop reads CASSIGTSAYNEQFF. In DNA, the CDR3 is TGTGCCAGTAGTATAGGGACTAGCGCTTACAATGAGCAGTTCTTC. Full variable domain (rest looked up from reference TRBV19 and TRBJ2-1): DGGITQSPKYLFRKEGQNVTLSCEQNLNHDAMYWYRQDPGQGLRLIYYSQIVNDFQKGDIAEGYSVSREKKESFPLTVTSAQKNPTAFYLCASSIGTSAYNEQFFGPGTRLTVL.

The V gene is TRBV5-1, the J gene TRBJ2-5; D unclear. Germline assignment: CDR1 SGHRS and CDR2 YFSETQ. V was shortened by 0 bases and J by 4 bases, with 13 bases between the two germline ends. This CDR3 has 15 amino acids. In nucleotides, the CDR3 is TGCGCCAGCAGCTTGGGGCTAGGCACCCGAGAGACCCAGTACTTC. This codes for CASSLGLGTRETQYF.

This chain uses TRBV5-1 with TRBJ2-7; TRBD1 matches 7 bases. The trim removed 2 bases at V and 0 bases at J, leaving 8 bases unmatched. CDR3 length equals 16 residues. CDR1 is SGHRS, CDR2 YFSETQ, per germline. Here the CDR3 reads CASSFFGTDTSYEQYF. For the CDR3, the DNA is TGCGCCAGCAGCTTTTTCGGGACAGATACCTCCTACGAGCAGTACTTC. The full variable domain, with the rest looked up from reference TRBV5-1 and TRBJ2-7, is KAGVTQTPRYLIKTRGQQVTLSCSPISGHRSVSWYQQTPGQGLQFLFEYFSETQRNKGNFPGRFSGRQFSNSRSEMNVSTLELGDSALYLCASSFFGTDTSYEQYFGPGTRLTVT.

This chain uses TRBV5-1 with TRBJ1-5, with D possibly being TRBD1 (5 bases). The CDR3 runs 14 residues. CDR1 is SGHRS and CDR2 is YFSETQ in the germline V gene. V was trimmed by 0 bases and J by 5 bases, leaving 9 bases between them. In DNA form, the CDR3 reads TGCGCCAGCAGCTTGGCAGGGATCGATCAGCCCCAGCATTTT. Protein: CASSLAGIDQPQHF.

The J gene is TRBJ2-7, the V gene TRBV10-1, with 7 bases matching TRBD2. V dropped 7 bases and J dropped 2; count of bases not matched to a gene: 8. The CDR3 contains 14 residues. Germline V lookup: CDR1 WNHNN, CDR2 SYGVQD (reference sequence). In DNA, the CDR3 is TGCGCCAGCAAGGCAAGACTAGCCGCCTACGAGCAGTACTTC. Translation: CASKARLAAYEQYF.

This chain links TRBV7-9 with TRBJ2-1, with 9 bases identical to TRBD2. This CDR3 is 17 amino acids long. With 5 bases clipped from V and 4 bases from J, the junction kept 12 bases outside the gene matches. Germline V gives CDR1 SEHNR, CDR2 FQNEAQ (reference sequence). DNA of the CDR3: TGTGCCAGCAGCCCCCGAGGATCAGCGGGAGGATACAATGAGCAGTTCTTC. Amino acids: CASSPRGSAGGYNEQFF.

The chain uses TRBV12-3 or TRBV12-4 and TRBJ1-1; 8 bases are a match to TRBD1. The V and J ends lost 5 bases and 6 bases, in that order; junction bases with no gene match: 5. CDR3 size: 13 residues. CDR3 coding DNA: TGTGCCAGCAGTCTAACAGGGGGGTCTGAAGCTTTCTTT. It specifies CASSLTGGSEAFF.

This chain links TRBV4-1 with TRBJ2-1, with 8 bases identical to TRBD2. Germline CDR1 MGHRA, CDR2 YSYEKL. V was clipped by 0 bases and J by 4 bases; unmatched bases: 11. This CDR3 has 18 amino acids. CDR3 region: CASSQDLVAGPVYNEQFF. CDR3 bases: TGCGCCAGCAGCCAAGATCTTGTAGCGGGACCAGTATACAATGAGCAGTTCTTC.

The genes are TRBV30 and TRBJ2-5; 13 nucleotides match TRBD2. The V gene's germline CDR1 is GTSNPN and CDR2 SVGIG (reference sequence). This CDR3 has 13 amino acids. In DNA form, the CDR3 reads TGTGCATGGGGACTAGCGGGAAGAGAGACCCAGTACTTC. As protein: CAWGLAGRETQYF.

The rearrangement uses TRBV19 and TRBJ2-7; D remains unclear. Between the trimmed V and J ends, which lost 4 bases and 0 bases, there was a span of 7 bases. From germline, CDR1 is LNHDA and CDR2 SQIVND (reference sequence). This CDR3 has 13 amino acids. The DNA of the CDR3 is TGTGCCAGTAGTACCCGACACTCCTACGAGCAGTACTTC. It yields the protein CASSTRHSYEQYF.

J is TRBJ1-2 and V is TRBV12-3 or TRBV12-4; no clear D gene. This CDR3 is 13 amino acids long. V dropped 1 base and J dropped 4 bases, with 7 bases sitting between them. CDR3 sequence reads: CASSLEQSYGYTF. CDR3 DNA: TGTGCCAGCAGTTTAGAACAGTCCTATGGCTACACCTTC.

The CDR3 is CASSPRFRGGEQYF. The DNA of the CDR3 is TGTGCCAGCAGTCCGAGATTCCGGGGGGGCGAGCAGTACTTC. The genes are TRBV6-2 or TRBV6-3 and TRBJ2-7; 8 positions match TRBD2. Germline CDR1 is MNHEY and CDR2 is SVGEGT. The CDR3 spans 14 residues. The junction had 9 bases not matched to a gene; V was cut back by 5 bases and J by 6 bases.

The V gene is TRBV30, the J gene TRBJ2-5, with a tentative D call TRBD2 (5 bases). Between the trimmed V and J ends, which lost 0 bases and 8 bases, there was a span of 10 bases. Germline loops: CDR1 GTSNPN, CDR2 SVGIG (reference sequence). The CDR3 loop spans 12 amino acids. CDR3 sequence: CAWSVGVPTQYF. The DNA for the CDR3 is TGTGCCTGGAGTGTCGGGGTTCCCACCCAGTACTTC.

The chain links TRBV10-3 to TRBJ2-5; D is uncertain. Trimming left V 3 bases short and J 3 bases short, with 11 bases between. The CDR3 sequence is 14 residues long. CDR1 and CDR2 (germline): ENHRY, SYGVKD. The CDR3: CAISDRIQKETQYF. The CDR3 DNA reads TGTGCCATCAGTGACAGGATCCAAAAAGAGACCCAGTACTTC.

This chain joins TRBV4-1 and TRBJ1-6; maybe TRBD1 (5 bases). V was trimmed by 4 bases and J by 7 bases, leaving 14 bases between them. In germline, CDR1 is MGHRA, CDR2 YSYEKL. The CDR3 is 15 amino acids. The CDR3 loop reads CASSPYNGGNSPLHF. The DNA for the CDR3 is TGCGCCAGCAGCCCCTACAACGGGGGGAATTCACCCCTCCACTTT.

This clone was observed once. The chain couples TRBV24-1 to TRBJ1-5, with TRBD1 matching over 9 bases. The CDR3 is made up of 14 amino acids. Per the germline V gene, CDR1 is KGHDR and CDR2 is SFDVKD. Trimming took 3 bases from V and 6 from J; bases not matched to a gene: 2. The CDR3 nucleotides are TGTGCCACCAGTGATAGGACAGGGGCTCAGCCCCAGCATTTT. It codes for CATSDRTGAQPQHF.